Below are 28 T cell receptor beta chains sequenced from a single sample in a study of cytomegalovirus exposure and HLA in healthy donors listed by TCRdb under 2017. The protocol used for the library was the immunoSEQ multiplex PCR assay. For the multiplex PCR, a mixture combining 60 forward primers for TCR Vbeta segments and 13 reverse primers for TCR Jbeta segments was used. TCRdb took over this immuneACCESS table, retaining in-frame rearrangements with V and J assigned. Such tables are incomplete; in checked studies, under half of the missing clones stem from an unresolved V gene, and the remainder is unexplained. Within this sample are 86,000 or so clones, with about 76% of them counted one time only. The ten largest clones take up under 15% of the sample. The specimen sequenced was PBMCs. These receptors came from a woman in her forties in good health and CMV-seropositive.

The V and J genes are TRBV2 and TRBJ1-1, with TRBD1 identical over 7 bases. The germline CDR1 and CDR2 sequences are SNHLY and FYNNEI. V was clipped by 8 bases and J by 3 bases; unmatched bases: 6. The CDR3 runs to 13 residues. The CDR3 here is CASLRDSHTEAFF. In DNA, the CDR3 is TGTGCCAGCCTTCGGGACAGTCACACTGAAGCTTTCTTT.

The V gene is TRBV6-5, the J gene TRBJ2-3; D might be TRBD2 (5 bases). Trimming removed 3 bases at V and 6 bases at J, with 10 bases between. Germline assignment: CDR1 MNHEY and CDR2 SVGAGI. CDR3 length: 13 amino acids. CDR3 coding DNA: TGTGCCAGCAGTTATAGGTGGGAGGATACGCAGTATTTT. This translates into CASSYRWEDTQYF.

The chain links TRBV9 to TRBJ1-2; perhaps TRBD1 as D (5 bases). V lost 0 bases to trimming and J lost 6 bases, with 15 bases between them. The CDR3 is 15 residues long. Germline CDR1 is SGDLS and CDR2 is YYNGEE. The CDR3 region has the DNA TGTGCCAGCAGCGTAGGTCATGGGGGGAAGGATGGCTACACCTTC. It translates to CASSVGHGGKDGYTF.

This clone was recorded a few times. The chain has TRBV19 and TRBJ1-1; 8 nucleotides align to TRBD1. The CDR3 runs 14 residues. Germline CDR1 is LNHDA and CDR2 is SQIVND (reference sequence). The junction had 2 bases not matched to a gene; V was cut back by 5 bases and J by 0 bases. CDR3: CASSRQGMNTEAFF. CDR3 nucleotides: TGTGCCAGTAGTCGACAGGGGATGAACACTGAAGCTTTCTTT.

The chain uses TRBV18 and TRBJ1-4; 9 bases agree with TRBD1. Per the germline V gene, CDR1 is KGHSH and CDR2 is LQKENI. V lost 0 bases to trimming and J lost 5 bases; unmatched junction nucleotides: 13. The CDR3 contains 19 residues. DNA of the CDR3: TGTGCCAGCTCACCACCCAACCGCCCCCACAGGGGGCCCAATGAAAAACTGTTTTTT. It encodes CASSPPNRPHRGPNEKLFF.

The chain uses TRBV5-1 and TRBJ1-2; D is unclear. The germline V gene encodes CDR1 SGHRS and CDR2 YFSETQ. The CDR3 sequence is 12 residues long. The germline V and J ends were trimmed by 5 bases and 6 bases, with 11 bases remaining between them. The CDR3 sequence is CASRGGIDGYTF. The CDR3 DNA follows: TGCGCCAGCAGGGGAGGGATAGATGGCTACACCTTC. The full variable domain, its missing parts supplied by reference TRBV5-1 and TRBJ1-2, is KAGVTQTPRYLIKTRGQQVTLSCSPISGHRSVSWYQQTPGQGLQFLFEYFSETQRNKGNFPGRFSGRQFSNSRSEMNVSTLELGDSALYLCASRGGIDGYTFGSGTRLTVV.

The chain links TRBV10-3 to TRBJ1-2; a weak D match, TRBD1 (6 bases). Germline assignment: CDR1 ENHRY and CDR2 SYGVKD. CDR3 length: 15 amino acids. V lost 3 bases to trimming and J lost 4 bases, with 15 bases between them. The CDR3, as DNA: TGTGCCATCAGTGACGAGGGACACGGAGTCTATGGCTACACCTTC. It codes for CAISDEGHGVYGYTF.

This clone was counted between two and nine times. Written as DNA, the CDR3 is TGTGCCAGCAGCTTGGGAGGGACTAGCCCAAACAATGAGCAGTTCTTC. Encoded protein: CASSLGGTSPNNEQFF. The J gene is TRBJ2-1, the V gene TRBV5-4, with TRBD2 matching 9 bases. The CDR3 spans 16 residues. CDR1 and CDR2 (germline): SGHNT, YYREEE (reference sequence). V was pared by 0 bases and J by 5 bases, with 6 bases of the junction left unmatched.

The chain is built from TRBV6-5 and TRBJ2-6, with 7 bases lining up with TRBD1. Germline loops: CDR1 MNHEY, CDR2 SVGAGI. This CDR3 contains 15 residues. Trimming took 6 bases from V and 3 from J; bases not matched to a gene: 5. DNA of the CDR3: TGTGCCAGCAGCCACAGGGGAAATGGGGCCAACGTCCTGACTTTC. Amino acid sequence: CASSHRGNGANVLTF.

The CDR3 protein is CASSPVGLTNEKLFF. The DNA for the CDR3 is TGTGCCAGCAGCCCGGTGGGACTGACTAATGAAAAACTGTTTTTT. The chain has TRBV7-8 and TRBJ1-4; D perhaps matches TRBD1 (5 bases). Between the trimmed V and J ends, which lost 5 bases and 2 bases, there was a span of 12 bases. The germline gives CDR1 SGHVS, CDR2 FQNEAQ. The CDR3 is 15 amino acids.

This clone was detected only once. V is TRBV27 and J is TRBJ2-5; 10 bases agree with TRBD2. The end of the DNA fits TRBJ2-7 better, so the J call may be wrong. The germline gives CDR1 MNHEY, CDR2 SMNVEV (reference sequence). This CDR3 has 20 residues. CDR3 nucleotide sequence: TGTGCCAGCAGTATCCTGGAACGGGAGAGCGGGAGGGCCGGGGACTACGAGCAGTACTTC. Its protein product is CASSILERESGRAGDYEQYF.

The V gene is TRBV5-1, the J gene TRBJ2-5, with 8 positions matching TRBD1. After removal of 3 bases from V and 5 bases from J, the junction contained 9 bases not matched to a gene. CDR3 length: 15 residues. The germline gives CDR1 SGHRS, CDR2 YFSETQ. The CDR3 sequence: CASSSWTGKGETQYF. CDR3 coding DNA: TGCGCCAGCAGCTCCTGGACAGGGAAGGGGGAGACCCAGTACTTC. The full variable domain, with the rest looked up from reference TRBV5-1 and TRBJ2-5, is KAGVTQTPRYLIKTRGQQVTLSCSPISGHRSVSWYQQTPGQGLQFLFEYFSETQRNKGNFPGRFSGRQFSNSRSEMNVSTLELGDSALYLCASSSWTGKGETQYFGPGTRLLVL.

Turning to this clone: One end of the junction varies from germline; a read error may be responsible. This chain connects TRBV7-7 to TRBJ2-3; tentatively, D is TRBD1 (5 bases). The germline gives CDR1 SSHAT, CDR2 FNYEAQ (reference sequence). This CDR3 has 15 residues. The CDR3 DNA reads TGTGCTAGCAGCTTAAGTGTGGCAGGGACAGATACGCAGTATTTT. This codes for CASSLSVAGTDTQYF. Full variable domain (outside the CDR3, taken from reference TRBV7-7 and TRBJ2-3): GAGVSQSPRYKVTKRGQDVTLRCDPISSHATLYWYQQALGQGPEFLTYFNYEAQPDKSGLPSDRFSAERPEGSISTLTIQRTEQRDSAMYRCASSLSVAGTDTQYFGPGTRLTVL.

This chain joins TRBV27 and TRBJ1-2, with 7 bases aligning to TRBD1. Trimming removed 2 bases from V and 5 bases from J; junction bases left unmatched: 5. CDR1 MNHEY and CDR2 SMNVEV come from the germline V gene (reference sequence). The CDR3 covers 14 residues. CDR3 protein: CASSLKGGNYGYTF. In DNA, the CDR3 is TGTGCCAGCAGTTTAAAAGGGGGCAATTATGGCTACACCTTC.

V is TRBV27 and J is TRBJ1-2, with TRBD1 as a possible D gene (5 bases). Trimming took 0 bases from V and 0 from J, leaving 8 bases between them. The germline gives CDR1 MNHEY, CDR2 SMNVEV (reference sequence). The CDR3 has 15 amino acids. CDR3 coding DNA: TGTGCCAGCAGTTTATCCAGGGAGGCTAACTATGGCTACACCTTC. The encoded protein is CASSLSREANYGYTF.

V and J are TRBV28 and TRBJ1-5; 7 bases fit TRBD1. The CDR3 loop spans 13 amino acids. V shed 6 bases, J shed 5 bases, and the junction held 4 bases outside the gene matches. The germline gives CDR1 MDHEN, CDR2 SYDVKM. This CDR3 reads CASSPRGDQPQHF. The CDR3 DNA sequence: TGTGCCAGCAGCCCCAGGGGGGATCAGCCCCAGCATTTT.

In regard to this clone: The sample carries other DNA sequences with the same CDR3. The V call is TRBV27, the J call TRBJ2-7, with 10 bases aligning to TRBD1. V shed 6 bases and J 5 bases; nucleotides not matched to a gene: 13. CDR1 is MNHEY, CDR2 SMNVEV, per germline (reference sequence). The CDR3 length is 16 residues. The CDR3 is CASSLPGTGEIHEQYF. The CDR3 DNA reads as TGTGCCAGCAGCTTGCCCGGGACAGGGGAGATCCACGAGCAGTACTTC.

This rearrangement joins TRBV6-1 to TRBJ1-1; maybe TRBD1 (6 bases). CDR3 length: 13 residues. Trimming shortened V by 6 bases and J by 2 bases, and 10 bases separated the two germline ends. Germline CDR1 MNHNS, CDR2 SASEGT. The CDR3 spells CASRKDSNTEAFF. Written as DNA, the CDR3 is TGTGCCAGCAGGAAGGACAGCAACACTGAAGCTTTCTTT.

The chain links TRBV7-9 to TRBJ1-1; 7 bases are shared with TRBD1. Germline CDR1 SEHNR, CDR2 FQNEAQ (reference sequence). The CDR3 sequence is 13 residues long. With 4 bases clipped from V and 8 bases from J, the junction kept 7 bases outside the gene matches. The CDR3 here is CASSSLTGREAFF. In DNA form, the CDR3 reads TGTGCCAGCAGCTCCCTGACAGGGCGGGAAGCTTTCTTT.

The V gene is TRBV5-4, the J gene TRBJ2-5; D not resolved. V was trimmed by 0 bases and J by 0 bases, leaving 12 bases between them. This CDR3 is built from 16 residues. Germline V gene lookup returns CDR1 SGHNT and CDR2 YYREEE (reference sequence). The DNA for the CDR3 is TGTGCCAGCAGCTTGGGGGCATCACCGTACCAAGAGACCCAGTACTTC. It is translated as CASSLGASPYQETQYF.

The CDR3 region is CASLRGSYFYGYTF. The CDR3 DNA sequence: TGTGCCAGCCTTAGGGGCTCCTACTTCTATGGCTACACCTTC. The rearrangement links TRBV6-1 to TRBJ1-2; TRBD1 might be the D (5 bases). V lost 8 bases and J lost 4, with 17 bases in between. Germline-derived CDR1 and CDR2 are MNHNS and SASEGT. The CDR3 consists of 14 residues.

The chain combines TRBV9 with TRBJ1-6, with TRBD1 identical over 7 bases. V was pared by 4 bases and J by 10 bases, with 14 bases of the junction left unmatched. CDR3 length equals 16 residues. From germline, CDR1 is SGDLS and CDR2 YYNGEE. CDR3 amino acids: CASSLNVDRSRSPLHF. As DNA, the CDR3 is TGTGCCAGCAGCCTGAACGTGGACAGGTCGAGATCACCCCTCCACTTT. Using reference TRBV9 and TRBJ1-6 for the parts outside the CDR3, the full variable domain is DSGVTQTPKHLITATGQRVTLRCSPRSGDLSVYWYQQSLDQGLQFLIQYYNGEERAKGNILERFSAQQFPDLHSELNLSSLELGDSALYFCASSLNVDRSRSPLHFGNGTRLTVT.

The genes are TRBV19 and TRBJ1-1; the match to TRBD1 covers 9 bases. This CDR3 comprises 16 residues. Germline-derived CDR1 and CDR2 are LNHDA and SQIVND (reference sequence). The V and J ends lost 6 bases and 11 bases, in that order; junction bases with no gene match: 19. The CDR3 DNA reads TGTGCCAGTAGCGCCAAAAACGGGGGACAGGGTGTAATCGCTTTCTTT. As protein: CASSAKNGGQGVIAFF.

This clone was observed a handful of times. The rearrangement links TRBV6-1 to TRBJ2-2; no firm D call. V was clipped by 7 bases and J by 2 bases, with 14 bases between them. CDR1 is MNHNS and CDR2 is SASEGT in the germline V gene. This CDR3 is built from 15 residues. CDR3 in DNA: TGTGCCAGCAAAGGAGAAGGAATTAACACCGGGGAGCTGTTTTTT. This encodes CASKGEGINTGELFF.

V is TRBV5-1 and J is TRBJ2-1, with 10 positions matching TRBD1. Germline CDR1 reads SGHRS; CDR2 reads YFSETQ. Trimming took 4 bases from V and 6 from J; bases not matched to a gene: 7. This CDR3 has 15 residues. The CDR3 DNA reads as TGCGCCAGCAGCACGGGACAGGGGACGATCAATGAGCAGTTCTTC. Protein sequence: CASSTGQGTINEQFF. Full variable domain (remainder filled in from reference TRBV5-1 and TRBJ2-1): KAGVTQTPRYLIKTRGQQVTLSCSPISGHRSVSWYQQTPGQGLQFLFEYFSETQRNKGNFPGRFSGRQFSNSRSEMNVSTLELGDSALYLCASSTGQGTINEQFFGPGTRLTVL.

The CDR3 loop reads CASSGEPGGYTF. DNA for the CDR3: TGTGCCAGCAGCGGGGAGCCAGGAGGCTACACCTTC. The chain employs TRBV7-3 and TRBJ1-2; D not resolved. Trimming cost V 5 bases and J 8 bases, with 12 bases left between them. CDR3 length equals 12 residues. Looked up from germline, CDR1 is SGHTA and CDR2 is FQGTGA.

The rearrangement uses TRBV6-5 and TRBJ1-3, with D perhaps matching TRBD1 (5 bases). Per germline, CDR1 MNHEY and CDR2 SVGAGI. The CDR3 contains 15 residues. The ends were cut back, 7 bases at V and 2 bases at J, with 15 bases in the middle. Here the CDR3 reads CASKPAGGAGNTIYF. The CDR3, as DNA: TGTGCCAGCAAACCCGCGGGGGGGGCTGGAAACACCATATATTTT.

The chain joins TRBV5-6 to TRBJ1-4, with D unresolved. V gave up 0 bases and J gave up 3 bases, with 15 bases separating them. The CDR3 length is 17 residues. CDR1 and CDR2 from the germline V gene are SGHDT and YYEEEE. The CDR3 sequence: CASSLALSFTANEKLFF. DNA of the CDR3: TGTGCCAGCAGCTTGGCCCTTTCTTTTACAGCTAATGAAAAACTGTTTTTT.